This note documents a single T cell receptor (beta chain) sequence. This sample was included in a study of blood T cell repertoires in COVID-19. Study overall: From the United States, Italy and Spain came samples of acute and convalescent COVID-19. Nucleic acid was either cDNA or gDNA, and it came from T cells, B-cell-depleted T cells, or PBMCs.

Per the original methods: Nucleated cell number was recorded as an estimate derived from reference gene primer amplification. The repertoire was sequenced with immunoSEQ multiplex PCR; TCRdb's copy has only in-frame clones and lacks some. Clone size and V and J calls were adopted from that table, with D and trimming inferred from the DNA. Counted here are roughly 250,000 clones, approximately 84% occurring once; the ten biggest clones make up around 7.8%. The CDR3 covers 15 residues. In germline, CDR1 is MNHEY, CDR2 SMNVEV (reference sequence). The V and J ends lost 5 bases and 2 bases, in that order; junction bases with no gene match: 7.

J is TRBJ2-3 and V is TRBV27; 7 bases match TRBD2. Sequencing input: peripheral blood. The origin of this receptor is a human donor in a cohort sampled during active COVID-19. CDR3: CASSLRAGSTDTQYF. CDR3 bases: TGTGCCAGCAGTCTCCGAGCGGGATCCACAGATACGCAGTATTTT.